This entry features one T cell receptor beta chain sequence. Antigen specificity is unknown. Other nucleotide sequences in the sample specify the same CDR3. There were only Caucasian adults among the donors, and all lived in Nashville, Tennessee. The V and J ends lost 2 bases and 1 base, in that order; junction bases with no gene match: 2. Germline values: CDR1 SGDLS, CDR2 YYNGEE. This CDR3 contains 15 residues. TCRdb's table, derived via immunoSEQ multiplex PCR, lists solely in-frame clones and lacks some. Among roughly 2,300,000 clones listed, about nine tenths were seen once. The sample originates from a study of shared clonotypes between healthy human individuals. Study observations and caveats: In this cohort, only blood was sampled, and tissue repertoires likely differ. Non-shared clonotypes had lower generation probabilities than those shared by all four donors.

This chain joins TRBV9 and TRBJ2-1, with TRBD1 matching 8 bases. This clonotype originated in a man between 18 and 29 years old in good health. Some clones in this sample may be carry-over from other donors' samples. Sequencing was carried out using naive CD4+ T cells from PBMCs. Subset meaning: CD45RA+ positively selected. DNA for the CDR3: TGTGCCAGCAGCGTGACAGGGGTATCCTACAATGAGCAGTTCTTC. Translated, it gives CASSVTGVSYNEQFF.